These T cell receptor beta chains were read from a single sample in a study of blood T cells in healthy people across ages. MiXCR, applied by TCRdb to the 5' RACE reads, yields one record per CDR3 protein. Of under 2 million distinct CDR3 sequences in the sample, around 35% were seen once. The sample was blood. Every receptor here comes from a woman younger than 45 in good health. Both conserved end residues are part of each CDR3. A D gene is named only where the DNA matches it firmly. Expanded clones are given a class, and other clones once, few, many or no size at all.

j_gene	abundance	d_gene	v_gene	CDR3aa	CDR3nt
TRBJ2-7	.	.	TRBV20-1	CSARAGGGGSPYEQYF	TGCAGTGCTAGAGCCGGGGGCGGTGGGAGCCCCTACGAGCAGTACTTC
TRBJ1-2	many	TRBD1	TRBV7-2	CASSLGTGWNGYTF	TGTGCCAGCAGCCTAGGGACAGGGTGGAATGGCTACACCTTC
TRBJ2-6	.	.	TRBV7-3	CASSLIPSNSGASARTF	TGTGCCAGCAGTTTAATACCCTCGAACTCTGGGGCCAGCGCCCGGACTTTC
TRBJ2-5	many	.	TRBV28	CASSRGEQETQYF	TGTGCCAGCAGTCGTGGAGAGCAAGAGACCCAGTACTTC
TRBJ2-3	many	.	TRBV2	CASSETGIGTQYF	TGTGCCAGCAGTGAAACAGGGATCGGTACGCAGTATTTT
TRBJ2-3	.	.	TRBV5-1	CASSPSPGNADTQYF	TGCGCCAGCAGCCCCTCCCCGGGAAATGCCGATACGCAGTATTTT
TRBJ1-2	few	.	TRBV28	CASSPSFRGLYGYTF	TGTGCCAGCAGTCCATCCTTCAGGGGCCTCTATGGCTACACCTTC
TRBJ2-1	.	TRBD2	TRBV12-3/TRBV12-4	CASSLCGLDGEQFF	TGTGCCAGCAGTTTGTGCGGACTAGACGGTGAGCAGTTCTTC
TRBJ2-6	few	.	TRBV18	CASSSTGSNIASGANVLTF	TGTGCCAGCTCATCAACCGGGTCGAATATTGCGTCTGGGGCCAACGTCCTGACTTTC
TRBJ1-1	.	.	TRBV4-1	CASSQEEWGGTEAFF	TGCGCCAGCAGCCAAGAAGAGTGGGGTGGCACTGAAGCTTTCTTT
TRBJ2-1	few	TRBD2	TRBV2	CASSERASGLYNEQFF	TGTGCCAGCAGTGAAAGGGCTAGCGGACTTTACAATGAGCAGTTCTTC
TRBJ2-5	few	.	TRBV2	CASSEDGLETQYF	TGTGCCAGCAGTGAAGATGGGTTGGAGACCCAGTACTTC
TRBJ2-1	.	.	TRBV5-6	CASSLNSFDGQFF	TGTGCCAGCAGCTTGAACAGCTTCGATGGGCAGTTCTTC
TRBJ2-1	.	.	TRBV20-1	CSAPSRYTYNEQFF	TGCAGTGCCCCTAGCCGCTACACCTACAATGAGCAGTTCTTC
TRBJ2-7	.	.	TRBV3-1	CASSLLDRAYEQYF	TGTGCCAGCAGCCTACTGGACAGAGCCTACGAGCAGTACTTC
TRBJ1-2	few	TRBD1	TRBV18	CASSHPDRGEYGYTF	TGTGCCAGCTCACACCCGGACAGGGGAGAGTATGGCTACACCTTC
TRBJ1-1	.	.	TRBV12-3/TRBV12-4	CASGTSNTEAFF	TGTGCCAGTGGGACATCTAACACTGAAGCTTTCTTT
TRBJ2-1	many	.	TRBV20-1	CSAIGNEQFF	TGCAGTGCAATCGGCAATGAGCAGTTCTTC
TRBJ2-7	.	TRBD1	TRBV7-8	CASSFNLWGQGVYEQYF	TGTGCCAGCAGCTTTAATCTTTGGGGACAGGGGGTCTACGAGCAGTACTTC
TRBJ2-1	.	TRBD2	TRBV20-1	CSARWPSGGKAYNEQFF	TGCAGTGCTAGATGGCCTAGCGGGGGCAAGGCCTACAATGAGCAGTTCTTC
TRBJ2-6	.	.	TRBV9	CASSTERAREPSGANVLTF	TGTGCCAGCAGCACCGAGAGGGCCAGGGAACCCTCTGGGGCCAACGTCCTGACTTTC
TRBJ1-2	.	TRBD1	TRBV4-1	CASRPGTEPLYGYTF	TGCGCCAGCAGACCAGGGACAGAGCCCCTCTATGGCTACACCTTC
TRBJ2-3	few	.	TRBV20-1	CSAGHGGEATDTQYF	TGCAGTGCTGGGCATGGCGGGGAGGCCACAGATACGCAGTATTTT
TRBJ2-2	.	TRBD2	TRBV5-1	CASTVSGGSTGELFF	TGCGCCAGCACGGTGAGCGGGGGCTCCACCGGGGAGCTGTTTTTT
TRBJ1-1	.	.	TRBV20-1	CSARGAGRGNTEAFF	TGCAGTGCTAGAGGGGCCGGGAGGGGAAACACTGAAGCTTTCTTT
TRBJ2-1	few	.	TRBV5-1	CASSHTTYNEQFF	TGCGCCAGCAGCCATACCACCTACAATGAGCAGTTCTTC
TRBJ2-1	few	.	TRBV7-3	CASSLNWGVNGEQFF	TGTGCCAGCAGCTTAAACTGGGGGGTTAATGGTGAGCAGTTCTTC
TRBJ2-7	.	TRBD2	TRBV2	CASSKRTTSGYHEQYF	TGTGCCAGCAGTAAAAGAACGACTAGCGGATACCACGAGCAGTACTTC
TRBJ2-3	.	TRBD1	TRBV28	CASSFPGQGTTDTQYF	TGTGCCAGCAGTTTCCCGGGACAGGGGACCACAGATACGCAGTATTTT
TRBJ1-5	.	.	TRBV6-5	CASSYSGLDVPQHF	TGTGCCAGCAGTTACTCGGGGCTAGATGTGCCCCAGCATTTT
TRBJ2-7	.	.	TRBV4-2	CASSQESSAPYEQYF	TGTGCCAGCAGCCAAGAATCTAGTGCCCCCTACGAGCAGTACTTC
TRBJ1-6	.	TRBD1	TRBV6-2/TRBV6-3	CASSTGTASSYNSPLHF	TGTGCCAGCAGTACGGGGACAGCGAGCTCCTATAATTCACCCCTCCACTTT
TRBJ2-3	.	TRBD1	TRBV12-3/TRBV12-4	CASRRDRVTDTQYF	TGTGCCAGCAGGCGGGACAGGGTGACAGATACGCAGTATTTT
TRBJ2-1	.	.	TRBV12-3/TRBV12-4	CADGRGYEQFF	TGTGCCGATGGACGGGGCTATGAGCAGTTCTTC